This T cell receptor beta chain appears in the sequencing data of a study of radiotherapy plus CTLA-4 blockade in lung cancer. Sequencing was performed with immunoSEQ multiplex PCR; in TCRdb, only in-frame clones are kept and a portion is missing. The sample carries around 40,000 clones, around 83% recorded once. Ipilimumab CTLA-4 blockade and focal radiation were given to patients with chemo-refractory metastatic non-small-cell lung cancer. CDR3 size: 17 residues. Germline V CDR1 and CDR2: LGHNA, YSLEER. V lost 1 base, J lost 0 bases, and 6 bases stayed unmatched. The TCR originated in a human donor with non-small cell lung cancer who had stable disease on radiotherapy plus ipilimumab. The chain joins TRBV4-3 to TRBJ2-1, with TRBD2 matching over 7 bases. The source was peripheral blood, collected from a patient treated with radiotherapy plus ipilimumab. CDR3: CASSQVTSVSSYNEQFF. The CDR3, as DNA: TGCGCCAGCAGCCAAGTAACTAGCGTCAGCTCCTACAATGAGCAGTTCTTC.